This paragraph reports one TCR beta chain. Its target is not known. The primer mix had 60 Vbeta and 13 Jbeta primers. The assay was immunoSEQ multiplex PCR, and TCRdb's table has in-frame clones only and misses some. The sample holds about 120,000 clones, roughly four fifths seen once. Germline assignment: CDR1 SQVTM and CDR2 ANQGSEA. The V segment lost 3 bases and the J segment 15 bases; nucleotides outside the gene matches: 9. The CDR3 extends over 12 amino acids. This sample was taken from a study of cytomegalovirus exposure and HLA in healthy donors. Study as a whole: Falling in the Caucasian-associated ancestry cluster were 65% to 90% of under 500 genotyped donors. Findings and caveats of the study: It was only CMV serostatus that was available as immune exposure information. It was 164 TCR beta chains that were listed as cytomegalovirus-associated.

The sequenced sample consisted of PBMCs. The TCR sequence derives from a woman aged 18 to 35 in good health and CMV-seronegative. This sequence joins TRBV29-1 and TRBJ2-1, with TRBD2 identical over 9 bases. As DNA, the CDR3 is TGCAGCGTTGAGTCTAGCGGGGACCTCCCGTTCTTC. It specifies CSVESSGDLPFF.